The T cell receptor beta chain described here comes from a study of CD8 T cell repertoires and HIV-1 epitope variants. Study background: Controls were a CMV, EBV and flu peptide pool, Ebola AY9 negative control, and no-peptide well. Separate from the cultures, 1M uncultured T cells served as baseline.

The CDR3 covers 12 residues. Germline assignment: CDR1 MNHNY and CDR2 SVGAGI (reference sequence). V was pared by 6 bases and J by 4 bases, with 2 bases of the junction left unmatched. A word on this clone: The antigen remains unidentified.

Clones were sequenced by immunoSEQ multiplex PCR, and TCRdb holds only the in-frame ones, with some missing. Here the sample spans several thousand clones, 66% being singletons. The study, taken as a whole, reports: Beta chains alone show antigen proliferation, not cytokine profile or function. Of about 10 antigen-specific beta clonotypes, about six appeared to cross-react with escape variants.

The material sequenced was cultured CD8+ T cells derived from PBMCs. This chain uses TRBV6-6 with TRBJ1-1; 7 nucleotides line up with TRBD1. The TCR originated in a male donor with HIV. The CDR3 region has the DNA TGTGCCAGCAGCCCAGGGGGCACTGAAGCTTTCTTT. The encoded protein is CASSPGGTEAFF.